The 10 T cell receptor beta chains reported below all come from one sample, sequenced in a study of vaccination effects on CD4 cells after COVID-19. The antigens of these receptors remain unknown. With more than 9 days of culture completed, CD4+ T cells were isolated. Sequenced by immunoSEQ multiplex PCR; TCRdb stores in-frame clones only, minus some. The data show under 40,000 clones, 82% seen once. Sequencing was performed on CD4+ T cells from PBMCs cultured without peptide, taken before COVID-19 vaccination. The receptors here all came from a human donor who received a COVID-19 vaccine.

The chain joins TRBV9 to TRBJ2-3, with D tentatively TRBD1 (5 bases). The germline V gene has CDR1 SGDLS and CDR2 YYNGEE. Trimming took 7 bases from V and 3 from J, leaving 15 bases between them. The CDR3 is 14 amino acids. Here the CDR3 reads CASPGQGPTDTQYF. DNA of the CDR3: TGTGCCAGCCCCGGGCAGGGCCCGACAGATACGCAGTATTTT.

This clone was seen once. The chain links TRBV7-2 to TRBJ2-5, with 12 bases fitting TRBD2. The CDR3 runs 16 residues. Germline V gene lookup returns CDR1 SGHTA and CDR2 FQGNSA. V was clipped by 1 base and J by 4 bases; unmatched bases: 4. This CDR3 reads CASSLVPSGGVETQYF. The CDR3 bases are TGTGCCAGCAGCTTAGTACCTAGCGGGGGGGTAGAGACCCAGTACTTC.

The rearrangement joins TRBV10-2 to TRBJ1-1, with no clear D. CDR3 length: 12 amino acids. The germline V gene has CDR1 WSHSY and CDR2 SAAADI. Trimming pared 6 bases from V and 1 base from J, leaving 6 bases between. Written as DNA, the CDR3 is TGCGCCAGCAGCCGGGCGAACACTGAAGCTTTCTTT. Protein product: CASSRANTEAFF.

V gene TRBV24-1 combines with J gene TRBJ2-3; D not resolved. Trimming took 4 bases from V and 2 from J, leaving 3 bases between them. The CDR3 runs to 12 residues. Looked up from germline, CDR1 is KGHDR and CDR2 is SFDVKD. CDR3 coding DNA: TGTGCCACCAGTGAAGTCACAGATACGCAGTATTTT. Protein product: CATSEVTDTQYF.

The chain has TRBV24-1 and TRBJ2-4; 8 nucleotides line up with TRBD1. The ends lost 7 bases at V and 9 bases at J; junction bases unmatched: 10. There are 14 residues in the CDR3. Germline V gene data show CDR1 as KGHDR and CDR2 as SFDVKD. Here the CDR3 reads CATSLTGAGGIQYF. As DNA, the CDR3 is TGTGCCACCAGCTTGACAGGGGCCGGGGGCATTCAGTACTTC.

V is TRBV5-1 and J is TRBJ2-7; D might be TRBD1 or TRBD2, each matching 5 bases. V lost 0 bases to trimming and J lost 2 bases, with 15 bases between them. This CDR3 has 16 residues. CDR1 is SGHRS and CDR2 is YFSETQ in the germline V gene. The CDR3, as DNA: TGCGCCAGCAGCTTGGCCGGGGCAGGGAAAACCTACGAGCAGTACGTC. It yields the protein CASSLAGAGKTYEQYV.

The chain combines TRBV10-3 with TRBJ2-7, with 8 nucleotides matching TRBD2. The CDR3 has 15 amino acids. Trimming took 3 bases from V and 10 from J; bases not matched to a gene: 14. In germline, CDR1 is ENHRY, CDR2 SYGVKD. The CDR3 loop is CAISDRTGGRFDQYV. The DNA for the CDR3 is TGTGCCATCAGTGATCGGACGGGGGGGCGTTTCGACCAGTACGTC.

J is TRBJ2-6 and V is TRBV9; D gene uncertain. CDR1 is SGDLS, CDR2 YYNGEE, per germline. The V and J ends lost 0 bases and 0 bases respectively, with 4 bases between them. This CDR3 has 15 residues. CDR3 protein: CASSVGGSGANVLTF. The DNA for the CDR3 is TGTGCCAGCAGCGTAGGCGGCTCTGGGGCCAACGTCCTGACTTTC.

The chain employs TRBV24-1 and TRBJ2-5; D is unresolved. Trimming cost V 3 bases and J 1 base, with 5 bases left between them. Germline values: CDR1 KGHDR, CDR2 SFDVKD. This CDR3 region has 13 residues. The DNA for the CDR3 is TGTGCCACCAGTGATCCTACCCAAGAGACCCAGTACTTC. It encodes CATSDPTQETQYF.

The chain combines TRBV2 with TRBJ1-5, with 7 nucleotides matching TRBD1. This CDR3 region has 14 residues. J was trimmed by 7 bases and V by 7 bases; bases with no gene match: 10. Per germline, CDR1 SNHLY and CDR2 FYNNEI. The CDR3 nucleotides are TGTGCCAGCAATCAACAGGGGTTGCAGCAGCCCCAGCATTTT. Protein product: CASNQQGLQQPQHF.